This T cell receptor (beta chain) was sequenced for a study of chemoradiotherapy in HPV16-positive cancers. Overall study findings and caveats: For HPV16-positive patients, expanding HPV-responsive T cells associated with longer recurrence-free survival.

Over chemoradiotherapy, repertoires were sampled more than once. Using immunoSEQ multiplex PCR, the repertoire was profiled, and TCRdb retains in-frame clones only, with some absent. The sample lists approximately 9,200 clones, around 74% occurring once. The CDR3 length is 13 residues. Germline-derived CDR1 and CDR2 are SGDLS and YYNGEE. Trimming removed 0 bases from V and 10 bases from J, with 10 bases in between. The table lists this clone with a count of one. Its specificity is unknown. The sample consisted of tumor tissue, taken from a patient who underwent chemoradiotherapy. The clonotype was recovered from a human donor with HPV-associated anogenital cancer. V and J are TRBV9 and TRBJ2-2; D is ambiguous. The CDR3 DNA follows: TGTGCCAGCAGCGTAGGGGATAGCCCGGAGCTGTTTTTT. This translates into CASSVGDSPELFF. Filled out from reference TRBV9 and TRBJ2-2, the complete variable domain reads DSGVTQTPKHLITATGQRVTLRCSPRSGDLSVYWYQQSLDQGLQFLIQYYNGEERAKGNILERFSAQQFPDLHSELNLSSLELGDSALYFCASSVGDSPELFFGEGSRLTVL.